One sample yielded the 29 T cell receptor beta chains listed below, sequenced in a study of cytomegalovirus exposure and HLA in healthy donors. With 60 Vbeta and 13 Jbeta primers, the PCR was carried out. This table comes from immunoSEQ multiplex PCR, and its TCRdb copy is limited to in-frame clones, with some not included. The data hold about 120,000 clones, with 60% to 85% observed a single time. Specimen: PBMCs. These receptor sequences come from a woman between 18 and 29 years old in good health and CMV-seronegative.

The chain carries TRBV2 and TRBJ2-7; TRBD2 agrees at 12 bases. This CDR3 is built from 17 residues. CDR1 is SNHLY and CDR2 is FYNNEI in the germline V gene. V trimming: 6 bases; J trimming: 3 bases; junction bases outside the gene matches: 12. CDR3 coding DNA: TGTGCCAGCAGGGATCTCAGACTAGCGGGGGCCGGCTACGAGCAGTACTTC. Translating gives CASRDLRLAGAGYEQYF.

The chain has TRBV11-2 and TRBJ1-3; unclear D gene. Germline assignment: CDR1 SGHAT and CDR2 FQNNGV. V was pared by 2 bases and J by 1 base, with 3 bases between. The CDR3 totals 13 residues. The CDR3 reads CASSLPSGNTIYF. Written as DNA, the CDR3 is TGTGCCAGCAGCTTACCTTCTGGAAACACCATATATTTT.

The CDR3, as DNA: TGTGCCAGCTCACCAACCCGGGACGAACAGGGGCGCCCTTTGGCTTTCTTT. It yields the protein CASSPTRDEQGRPLAFF. The rearrangement joins TRBV18 to TRBJ1-1; 7 nucleotides match TRBD1. The germline gives CDR1 KGHSH, CDR2 LQKENI. This CDR3 spans 17 amino acids. V dropped 2 bases and J dropped 11; count of bases not matched to a gene: 20.

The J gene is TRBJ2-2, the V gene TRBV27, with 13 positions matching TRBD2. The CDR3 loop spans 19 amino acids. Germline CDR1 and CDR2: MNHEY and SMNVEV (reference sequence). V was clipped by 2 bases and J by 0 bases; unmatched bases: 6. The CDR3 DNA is TGTGCCAGCAGTTTAGGGGGACTAGCGGGGACCACGAACACCGGGGAGCTGTTTTTT. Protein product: CASSLGGLAGTTNTGELFF.

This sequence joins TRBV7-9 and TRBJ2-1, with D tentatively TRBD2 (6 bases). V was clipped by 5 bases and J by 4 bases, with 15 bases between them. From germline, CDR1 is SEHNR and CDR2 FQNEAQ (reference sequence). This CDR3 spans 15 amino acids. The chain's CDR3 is CASSPGLPGYNEQFF. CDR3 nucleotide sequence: TGTGCCAGCAGCCCGGGACTGCCGGGGTACAATGAGCAGTTCTTC.

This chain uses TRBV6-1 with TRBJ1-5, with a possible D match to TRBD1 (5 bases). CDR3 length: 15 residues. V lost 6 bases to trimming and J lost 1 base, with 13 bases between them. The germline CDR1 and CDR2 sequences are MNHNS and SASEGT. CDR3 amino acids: CASSLTGQSNQPQHF. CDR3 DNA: TGTGCCAGCAGCCTAACAGGCCAAAGCAATCAGCCCCAGCATTTT.

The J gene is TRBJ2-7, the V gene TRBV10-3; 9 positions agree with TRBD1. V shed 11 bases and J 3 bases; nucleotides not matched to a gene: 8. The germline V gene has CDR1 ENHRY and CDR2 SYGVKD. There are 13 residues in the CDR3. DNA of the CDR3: TGTGCCGGGGGGAAGGGACAGGGCTACGAGCAGTACTTC. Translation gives CAGGKGQGYEQYF.

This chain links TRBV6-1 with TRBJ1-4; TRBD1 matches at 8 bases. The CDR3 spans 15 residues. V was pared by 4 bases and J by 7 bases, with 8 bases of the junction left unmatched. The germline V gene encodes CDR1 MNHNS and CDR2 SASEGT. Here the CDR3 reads CASSGHRGDAEKLFF. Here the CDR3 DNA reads TGTGCCAGCAGTGGGCACAGGGGGGACGCTGAAAAACTGTTTTTT.

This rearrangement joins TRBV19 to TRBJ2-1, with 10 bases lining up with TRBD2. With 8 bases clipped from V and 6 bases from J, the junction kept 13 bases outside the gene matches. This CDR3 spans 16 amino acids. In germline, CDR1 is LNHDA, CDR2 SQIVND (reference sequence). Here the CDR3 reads CASLPSGGLAPNEQFF. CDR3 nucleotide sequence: TGTGCCAGTCTTCCCAGTGGGGGACTAGCGCCCAATGAGCAGTTCTTC. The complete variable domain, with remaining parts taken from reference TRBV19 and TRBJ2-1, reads DGGITQSPKYLFRKEGQNVTLSCEQNLNHDAMYWYRQDPGQGLRLIYYSQIVNDFQKGDIAEGYSVSREKKESFPLTVTSAQKNPTAFYLCASLPSGGLAPNEQFFGPGTRLTVL.

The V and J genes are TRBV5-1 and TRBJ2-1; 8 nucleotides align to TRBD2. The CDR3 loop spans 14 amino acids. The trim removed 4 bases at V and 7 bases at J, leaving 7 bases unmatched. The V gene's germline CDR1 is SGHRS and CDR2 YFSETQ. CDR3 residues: CASSKGTSGNEQFF. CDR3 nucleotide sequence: TGCGCCAGCAGCAAGGGGACTAGTGGGAATGAGCAGTTCTTC.

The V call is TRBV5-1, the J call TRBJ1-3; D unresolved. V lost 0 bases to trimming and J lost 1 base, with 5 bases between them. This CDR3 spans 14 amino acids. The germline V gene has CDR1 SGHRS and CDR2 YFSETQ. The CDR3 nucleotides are TGCGCCAGCAGCTTGGCTTTATCTGGAAACACCATATATTTT. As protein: CASSLALSGNTIYF.

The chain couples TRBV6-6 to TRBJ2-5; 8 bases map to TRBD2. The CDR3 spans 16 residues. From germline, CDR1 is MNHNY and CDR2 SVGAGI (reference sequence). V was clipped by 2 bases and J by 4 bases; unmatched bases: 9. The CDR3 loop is CASSYRPSGGRETQYF. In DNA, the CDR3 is TGTGCCAGCAGTTACCGCCCCTCGGGGGGGAGAGAGACCCAGTACTTC.

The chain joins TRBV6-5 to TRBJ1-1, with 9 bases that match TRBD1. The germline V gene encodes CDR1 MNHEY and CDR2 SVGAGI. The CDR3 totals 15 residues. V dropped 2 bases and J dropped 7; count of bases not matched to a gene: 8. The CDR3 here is CASSYAGTGIDEAFF. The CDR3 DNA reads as TGTGCCAGCAGTTACGCCGGGACAGGGATCGATGAAGCTTTCTTT.

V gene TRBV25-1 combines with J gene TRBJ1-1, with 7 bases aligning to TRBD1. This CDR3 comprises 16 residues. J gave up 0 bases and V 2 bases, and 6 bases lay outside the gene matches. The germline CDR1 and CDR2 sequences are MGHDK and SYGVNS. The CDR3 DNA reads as TGTGCCAGCAGTGAAGGGGACAGAGGGATGAACACTGAAGCTTTCTTT. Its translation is CASSEGDRGMNTEAFF.

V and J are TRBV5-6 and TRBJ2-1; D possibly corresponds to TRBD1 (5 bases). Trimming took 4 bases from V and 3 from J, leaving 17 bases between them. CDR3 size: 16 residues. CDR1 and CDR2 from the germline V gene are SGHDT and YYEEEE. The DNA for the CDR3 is TGTGCCAGCAGCCGGTGGGGCCTGACGGGCTACAATGAGCAGTTCTTC. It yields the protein CASSRWGLTGYNEQFF.

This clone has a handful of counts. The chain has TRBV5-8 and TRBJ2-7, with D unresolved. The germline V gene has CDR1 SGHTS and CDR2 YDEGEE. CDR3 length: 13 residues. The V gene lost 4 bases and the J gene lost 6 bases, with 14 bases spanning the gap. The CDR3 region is CASSPPRVREQYF. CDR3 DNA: TGTGCCAGCAGCCCACCACGAGTGCGCGAGCAGTACTTC.

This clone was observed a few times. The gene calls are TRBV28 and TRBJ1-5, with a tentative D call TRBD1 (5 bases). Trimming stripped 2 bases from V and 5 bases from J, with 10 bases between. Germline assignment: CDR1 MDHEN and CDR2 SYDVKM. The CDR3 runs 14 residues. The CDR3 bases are TGTGCCAGCAGTTTACTTCCAGGGCATCAGCCCCAGCATTTT. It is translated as CASSLLPGHQPQHF.

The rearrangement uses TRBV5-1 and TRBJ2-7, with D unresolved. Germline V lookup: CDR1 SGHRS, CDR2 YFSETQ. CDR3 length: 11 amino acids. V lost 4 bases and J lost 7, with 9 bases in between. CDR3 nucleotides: TGCGCCAGCAGCACAAGTACGGAGCAGTACTTC. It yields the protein CASSTSTEQYF. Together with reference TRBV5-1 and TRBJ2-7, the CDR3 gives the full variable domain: KAGVTQTPRYLIKTRGQQVTLSCSPISGHRSVSWYQQTPGQGLQFLFEYFSETQRNKGNFPGRFSGRQFSNSRSEMNVSTLELGDSALYLCASSTSTEQYFGPGTRLTVT.

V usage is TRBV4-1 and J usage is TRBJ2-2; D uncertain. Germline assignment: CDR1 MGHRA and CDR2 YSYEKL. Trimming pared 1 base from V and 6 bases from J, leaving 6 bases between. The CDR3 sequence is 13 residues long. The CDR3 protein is CASSQVSAGELFF. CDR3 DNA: TGCGCCAGCAGCCAAGTTTCCGCCGGGGAGCTGTTTTTT.

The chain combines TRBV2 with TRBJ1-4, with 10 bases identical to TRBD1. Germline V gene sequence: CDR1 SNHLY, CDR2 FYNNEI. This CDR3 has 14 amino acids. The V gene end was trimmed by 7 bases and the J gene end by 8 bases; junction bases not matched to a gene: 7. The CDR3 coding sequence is TGTGCCAGCATTAGGGACAGGGGCTGGGAAAAACTGTTTTTT. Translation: CASIRDRGWEKLFF.

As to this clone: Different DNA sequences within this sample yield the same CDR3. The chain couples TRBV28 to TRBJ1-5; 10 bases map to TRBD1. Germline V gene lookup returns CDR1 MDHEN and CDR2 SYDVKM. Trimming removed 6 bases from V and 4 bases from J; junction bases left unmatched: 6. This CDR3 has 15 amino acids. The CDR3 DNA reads TGTGCCAGCAGCCCCGGACAGGGGGGGAATCAGCCCCAGCATTTT. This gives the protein CASSPGQGGNQPQHF.

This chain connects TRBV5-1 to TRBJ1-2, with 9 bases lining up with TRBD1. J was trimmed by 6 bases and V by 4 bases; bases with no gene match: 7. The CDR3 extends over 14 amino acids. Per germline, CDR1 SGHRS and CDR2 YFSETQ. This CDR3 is CASSRTGVLDGYTF. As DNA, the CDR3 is TGCGCCAGCAGCCGGACAGGGGTACTCGATGGCTACACCTTC. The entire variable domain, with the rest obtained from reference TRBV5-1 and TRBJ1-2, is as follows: KAGVTQTPRYLIKTRGQQVTLSCSPISGHRSVSWYQQTPGQGLQFLFEYFSETQRNKGNFPGRFSGRQFSNSRSEMNVSTLELGDSALYLCASSRTGVLDGYTFGSGTRLTVV.

The CDR3 is CASSWTGGYYGYTF. DNA for the CDR3: TGTGCCAGCAGTTGGACAGGGGGCTACTATGGCTACACCTTC. The J gene is TRBJ1-2, the V gene TRBV27, with TRBD1 matching over 11 bases. J gave up 3 bases and V 4 bases, and 1 base lay outside the gene matches. Germline CDR1 is MNHEY and CDR2 is SMNVEV (reference sequence). CDR3 length: 14 residues.

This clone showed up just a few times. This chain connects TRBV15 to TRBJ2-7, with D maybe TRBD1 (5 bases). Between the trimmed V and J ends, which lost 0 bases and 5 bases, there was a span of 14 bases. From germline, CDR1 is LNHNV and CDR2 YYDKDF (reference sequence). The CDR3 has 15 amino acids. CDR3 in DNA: TGTGCCACCAGCAGAGATACCCAGGGTATAGACGAGCAGTACTTC. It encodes CATSRDTQGIDEQYF.

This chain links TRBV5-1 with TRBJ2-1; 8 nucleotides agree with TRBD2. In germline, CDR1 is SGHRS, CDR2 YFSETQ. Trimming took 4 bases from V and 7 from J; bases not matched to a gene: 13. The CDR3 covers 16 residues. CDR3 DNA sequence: TGCGCCAGCAGCCCGGGACTAGTTTATGGTAAGAATGAGCAGTTCTTC. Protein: CASSPGLVYGKNEQFF.

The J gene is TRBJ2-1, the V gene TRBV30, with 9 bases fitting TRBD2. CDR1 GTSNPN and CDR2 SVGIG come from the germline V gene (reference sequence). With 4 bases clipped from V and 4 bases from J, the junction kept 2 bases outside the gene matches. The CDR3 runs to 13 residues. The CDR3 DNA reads TGTGCCTGGACGCGGGGGGGATACAATGAGCAGTTCTTC. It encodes CAWTRGGYNEQFF.

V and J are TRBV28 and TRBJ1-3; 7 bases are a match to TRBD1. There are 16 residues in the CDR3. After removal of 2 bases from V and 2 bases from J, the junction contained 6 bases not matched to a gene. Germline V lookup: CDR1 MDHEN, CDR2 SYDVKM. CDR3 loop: CASSLQGDITGNTIYF. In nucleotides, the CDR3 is TGTGCCAGCAGTTTACAGGGGGACATAACTGGAAACACCATATATTTT.

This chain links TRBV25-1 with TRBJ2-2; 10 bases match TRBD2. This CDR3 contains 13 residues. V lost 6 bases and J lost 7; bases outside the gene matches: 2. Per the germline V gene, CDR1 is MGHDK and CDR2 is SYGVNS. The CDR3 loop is CASRLAGSGELFF. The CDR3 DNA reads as TGTGCCAGCAGACTAGCGGGGAGCGGGGAGCTGTTTTTT.

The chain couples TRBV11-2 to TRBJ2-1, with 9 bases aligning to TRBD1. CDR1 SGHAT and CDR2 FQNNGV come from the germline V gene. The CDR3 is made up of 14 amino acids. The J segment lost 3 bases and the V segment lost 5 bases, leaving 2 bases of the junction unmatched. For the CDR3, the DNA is TGTGCCAGCAGCACGGGACAGGGCTACAATGAGCAGTTCTTC. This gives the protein CASSTGQGYNEQFF.